Listed here are 21 T cell receptor beta chains from one sample, sequenced in a study of blood T cells in healthy people across ages. Alongside a J-beta primer mix, a sample-barcoded 5' primer served in a second PCR lasting about 7 to 11 cycles. TCRdb recomputed calls from the 5' RACE reads with MiXCR, one row per CDR3 protein. Found here are over a million distinct CDR3 sequences, roughly 45% of them singletons; the top ten hold 15% to 20%. Sample: blood. The receptors derive from a woman aged 55-70 years in good health.

This clonotype was found a few times. The rearrangement links TRBV5-1 to TRBJ1-5; D is perhaps TRBD1 (5 bases). Germline CDR1 SGHRS, CDR2 YFSETQ. Trimming shortened V by 7 bases and J by 7 bases, and 18 bases separated the two germline ends. The CDR3 runs 14 residues. The CDR3 sequence is CASAPGTAGQPQHF. In DNA form, the CDR3 reads TGCGCCAGCGCCCCCGGGACCGCCGGGCAGCCCCAGCATTTT.

With regard to this clonotype: The junction departs from germline at one end; a sequencing error may be responsible. J is TRBJ2-1 and V is TRBV14; D tentatively reads TRBD1 or TRBD2 (5 bases each). Germline V lookup: CDR1 SGHDN, CDR2 FVKESK. The CDR3 is made up of 16 amino acids. The CDR3 sequence is CASSRNVGEHYNKQFF. CDR3 nucleotide sequence: TGTGCCAGCAGCCGGAATGTGGGGGAGCACTACAATAAGCAGTTCTTC.

The J gene is TRBJ2-7, the V gene TRBV29-1; 9 bases agree with TRBD2. V was pared by 1 base and J by 7 bases, with 11 bases of the junction left unmatched. There are 15 residues in the CDR3. CDR1 is SQVTM and CDR2 is ANQGSEA in the germline V gene. The CDR3 DNA sequence: TGCAGCGTTGAAGGTTGGGGACTAGCCGATGGGGAGCAGTACTTC. This gives the protein CSVEGWGLADGEQYF.

This chain uses TRBV12-5 with TRBJ1-6, with 7 bases that match TRBD1. Losses at the gene ends were 6 bases for V and 11 bases for J; bases not matched to a gene: 10. This CDR3 is 14 amino acids long. Germline V CDR1 and CDR2: LGHNT, FRNRAP. The CDR3 sequence is CASGLQGPGAPLHF. DNA for the CDR3: TGTGCTAGTGGCTTACAGGGGCCCGGGGCACCCCTCCACTTT.

This sequence joins TRBV7-9 and TRBJ2-3, with D possibly matching TRBD2 (7 bases). The V and J ends lost 1 base and 2 bases respectively, with 10 bases between them. The germline V gene encodes CDR1 SEHNR and CDR2 FQNEAQ (reference sequence). The CDR3 runs to 15 residues. The CDR3 sequence: CASSLGRGLTDTQYF. The CDR3 nucleotides are TGTGCCAGCAGCTTAGGGCGGGGGCTCACAGATACGCAGTATTTT.

The chain is built from TRBV18 and TRBJ2-3; D perhaps matches TRBD2 (6 bases). This CDR3 region has 17 residues. Germline CDR1 and CDR2: KGHSH and LQKENI. Deletions cut 1 base from V and 4 bases from J, with 18 bases between. CDR3 sequence: CASSPRPGLHRADTQYF. The CDR3 DNA reads TGTGCCAGCTCACCACGCCCGGGACTCCATCGCGCAGATACGCAGTATTTT.

The chain employs TRBV20-1 and TRBJ1-1; 11 nucleotides line up with TRBD1. The germline gives CDR1 DFQATT, CDR2 SNEGSKA (reference sequence). The V gene end was trimmed by 0 bases and the J gene end by 3 bases; junction bases not matched to a gene: 3. The CDR3 totals 15 residues. The CDR3 nucleotides are TGCAGTGCTAGAGATAGGGACAGGGGGTACACTGAAGCTTTCTTT. It yields the protein CSARDRDRGYTEAFF.

V gene TRBV11-1 combines with J gene TRBJ2-5; 13 nucleotides agree with TRBD2. After removal of 5 bases from V and 11 bases from J, the junction contained 23 bases not matched to a gene. This CDR3 is 19 amino acids long. The germline gives CDR1 SGHAT, CDR2 FQDESV (reference sequence). CDR3 sequence reads: CASSPTYGRLAGGNNEQYF. As DNA, the CDR3 is TGTGCCAGCAGCCCTACGTATGGGAGACTAGCGGGAGGTAACAATGAGCAGTACTTC. The variable domain in full, with the rest retrieved from reference TRBV11-1 and TRBJ2-5, is EAEVAQSPRYKITEKSQAVAFWCDPISGHATLYWYRQILGQGPELLVQFQDESVVDDSQLPKDRFSAERLKGVDSTLKIQPAELGDSAMYLCASSPTYGRLAGGNNEQYFGPGTRLLVL.

This clonotype was recorded a few times. The chain couples TRBV9 to TRBJ2-1; unclear D gene. The CDR3 runs to 11 residues. In germline, CDR1 is SGDLS, CDR2 YYNGEE. V was clipped by 2 bases and J by 8 bases, with 5 bases between them. The CDR3 reads CASSVGHEQFF. CDR3 in DNA: TGTGCCAGCAGCGTCGGCCATGAGCAGTTCTTC.

This chain joins TRBV5-1 and TRBJ2-3, with unresolved D. There are 15 residues in the CDR3. Trimming removed 7 bases at V and 0 bases at J, with 15 bases between. Germline values: CDR1 SGHRS, CDR2 YFSETQ. The CDR3 region is CASATVPLSTDTQYF. DNA of the CDR3: TGCGCCAGCGCTACAGTCCCATTAAGCACAGATACGCAGTATTTT.

Remarks on this clonotype: At one end, the junction sequence differs from germline, possibly due to a read error. V gene TRBV9 combines with J gene TRBJ1-2; 7 bases line up with TRBD1. This CDR3 has 17 residues. Per the germline V gene, CDR1 is SGDLS and CDR2 is YYNGEE. CDR3 sequence: CASSVDRDSSWRYGCTF. The DNA of the CDR3 is TGTGCCAGCAGCGTCGACCGGGACAGCTCCTGGAGGTATGGCTGCACCTTC. The full variable domain, its missing parts supplied by reference TRBV9 and TRBJ1-2, is DSGVTQTPKHLITATGQRVTLRCSPRSGDLSVYWYQQSLDQGLQFLIQYYNGEERAKGNILERFSAQQFPDLHSELNLSSLELGDSALYFCASSVDRDSSWRYGCTFGSGTRLTVV.

This clonotype has only a few counts. The rearrangement links TRBV29-1 to TRBJ2-5; D gene unclear. V was cut by 3 bases and J by 3 bases, with 2 bases left in between. This CDR3 has 10 amino acids. In germline, CDR1 is SQVTM, CDR2 ANQGSEA. The CDR3 DNA is TGCAGCGTTGACGAAGAGACCCAGTACTTC. Translating it yields CSVDEETQYF.

This clonotype was seen a handful of times. The CDR3 region is CASSLRDQFYEQYF. DNA for the CDR3: TGTGCCAGCAGTTTACGTGACCAGTTCTACGAGCAGTACTTC. V usage is TRBV27 and J usage is TRBJ2-7; D call uncertain. The ends were cut back, 2 bases at V and 3 bases at J, with 11 bases in the middle. The CDR3 is 14 residues long. Germline CDR1 reads MNHEY; CDR2 reads SMNVEV (reference sequence).

This clonotype appeared a few times. This sequence joins TRBV15 and TRBJ2-3, with D maybe TRBD2 (5 bases). V lost 1 base and J 0 bases, leaving 17 bases between the germline ends. The CDR3 length is 18 residues. CDR1 and CDR2 (germline): LNHNV, YYDKDF (reference sequence). The CDR3 nucleotides read TGTGCCACCAGCAGAGTAGGAGGAATTGATACTAGCACAGATACGCAGTATTTT. Encoded protein: CATSRVGGIDTSTDTQYF.

The chain has TRBV28 and TRBJ2-1; 8 nucleotides line up with TRBD1. The trim removed 3 bases at V and 1 base at J, leaving 2 bases unmatched. Per germline, CDR1 MDHEN and CDR2 SYDVKM. CDR3 length: 15 residues. The CDR3 reads CASSFRDRSYNEQFF. The CDR3 DNA follows: TGTGCCAGCAGTTTCCGGGACAGGTCCTACAATGAGCAGTTCTTC.

The V and J genes are TRBV11-3 and TRBJ2-1, with 10 bases lining up with TRBD2. The CDR3 is 16 amino acids. CDR1 and CDR2 (germline): SGHNT, YENEEA. V shed 5 bases and J 7 bases; nucleotides not matched to a gene: 11. The CDR3 is CASSPGGSGGLNEQFF. In DNA form, the CDR3 reads TGTGCCAGCAGCCCGGGGGGTAGCGGGGGGCTGAATGAGCAGTTCTTC.

The chain employs TRBV18 and TRBJ2-5; TRBD2 aligns across 8 bases. The J call is uncertain, as TRBJ2-7 better fits the DNA end. Germline CDR1 is KGHSH and CDR2 is LQKENI. This CDR3 spans 15 amino acids. The CDR3 sequence: CASSTYTGGTYEQYF. CDR3 bases: TGTGCCAGCTCCACCTATACGGGAGGGACCTACGAGCAGTACTTC.

The gene calls are TRBV5-1 and TRBJ2-7; 9 nucleotides align to TRBD2. Trimming at V came to 4 bases and at J to 2 bases, leaving 10 bases not matched to a gene. CDR1 and CDR2 from the germline V gene are SGHRS and YFSETQ. This CDR3 contains 16 residues. CDR3 nucleotides: TGCGCCAGCAGCGCGATGACTAGCGGAGGGGCCTACGAGCAGTACTTC. It yields the protein CASSAMTSGGAYEQYF. The full variable domain, with the rest looked up from reference TRBV5-1 and TRBJ2-7, is KAGVTQTPRYLIKTRGQQVTLSCSPISGHRSVSWYQQTPGQGLQFLFEYFSETQRNKGNFPGRFSGRQFSNSRSEMNVSTLELGDSALYLCASSAMTSGGAYEQYFGPGTRLTVT.

CDR3 sequence (DNA): TGTGCCAGCGGCACGAGATACGAGCAGTACTTC. It encodes CASGTRYEQYF. The chain couples TRBV28 to TRBJ2-4; D not resolved. TRBJ2-7 explains the end of the DNA better; the J call may be wrong. The CDR3 loop spans 11 amino acids. Germline-derived CDR1 and CDR2 are MDHEN and SYDVKM.

The chain combines TRBV18 with TRBJ2-5; 10 nucleotides line up with TRBD1. V lost 4 bases and J lost 5; bases outside the gene matches: 4. Germline lookup yields CDR1 KGHSH and CDR2 LQKENI. The CDR3 sequence is 14 residues long. The chain's CDR3 is CASSQTTGGETQYF. The CDR3 DNA sequence: TGTGCCAGCTCACAAACGACAGGGGGCGAGACCCAGTACTTC. Complete variable domain (other parts from reference TRBV18 and TRBJ2-5): NAGVMQNPRHLVRRRGQEARLRCSPMKGHSHVYWYRQLPEEGLKFMVYLQKENIIDESGMPKERFSAEFPKEGPSILRIQQVVRGDSAAYFCASSQTTGGETQYFGPGTRLLVL.

The chain combines TRBV7-3 with TRBJ2-5; D unclear. Trimming took 5 bases from V and 5 from J, leaving 12 bases between them. Germline V gives CDR1 SGHTA, CDR2 FQGTGA. CDR3 length: 13 residues. The DNA for the CDR3 is TGTGCCAGCAGCGTAGGGTCCTGGGAGACCCAGTACTTC. The encoded protein is CASSVGSWETQYF.